Reported below is one TCR beta chain. This specimen belongs to a study of radiotherapy plus CTLA-4 blockade in lung cancer. Germline V gene data show CDR1 as SGHVS and CDR2 as FQNEAQ. The CDR3 is 15 residues long. V was clipped by 5 bases and J by 4 bases, with 17 bases between them. The protocol was immunoSEQ multiplex PCR, while the TCRdb copy is restricted to in-frame clones and leaves out a portion. Seen here are 70,000 to 95,000 clones, around 86% observed once, and the top ten hold about 14%. This TCR was sampled from a human donor with non-small cell lung cancer that progressed on radiotherapy plus ipilimumab. The gene calls are TRBV7-8 and TRBJ1-1; D perhaps matches TRBD1 (5 bases). Material: peripheral blood, obtained from a patient treated with radiotherapy plus ipilimumab. CDR3 in amino acids: CASSPLGVSGTEAFF. CDR3 bases: TGTGCCAGCAGCCCCCTAGGGGTGAGTGGCACTGAAGCTTTCTTT. Complete variable domain (other parts from reference TRBV7-8 and TRBJ1-1): GAGVSQSPRYKVAKRGQDVALRCDPISGHVSLFWYQQALGQGPEFLTYFQNEAQLDKSGLPSDRFFAERPEGSVSTLKIQRTQQEDSAVYLCASSPLGVSGTEAFFGQGTRLTVV.